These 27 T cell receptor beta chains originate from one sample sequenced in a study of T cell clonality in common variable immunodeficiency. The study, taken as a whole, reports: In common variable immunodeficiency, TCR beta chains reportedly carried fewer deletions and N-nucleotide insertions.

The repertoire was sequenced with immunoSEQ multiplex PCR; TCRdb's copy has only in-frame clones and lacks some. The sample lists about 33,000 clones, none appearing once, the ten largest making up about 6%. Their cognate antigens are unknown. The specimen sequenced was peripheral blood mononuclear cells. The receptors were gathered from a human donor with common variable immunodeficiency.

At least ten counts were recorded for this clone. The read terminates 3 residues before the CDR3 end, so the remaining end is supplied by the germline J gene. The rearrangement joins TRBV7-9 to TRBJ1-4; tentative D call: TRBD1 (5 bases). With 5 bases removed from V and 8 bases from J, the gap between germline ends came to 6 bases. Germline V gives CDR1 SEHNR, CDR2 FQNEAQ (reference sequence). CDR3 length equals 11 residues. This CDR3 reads CASSKGEKLFF. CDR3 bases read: TGTGCCAGCAGCAAGGGGGAAAAA.

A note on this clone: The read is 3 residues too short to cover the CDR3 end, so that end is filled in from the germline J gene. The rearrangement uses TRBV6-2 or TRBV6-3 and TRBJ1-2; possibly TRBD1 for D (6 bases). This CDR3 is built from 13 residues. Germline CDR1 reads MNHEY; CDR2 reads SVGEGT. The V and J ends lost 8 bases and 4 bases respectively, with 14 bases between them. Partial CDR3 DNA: TGTGCCAGCGGGGGACAATCAGTCTATGGC. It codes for CASGGQSVYG. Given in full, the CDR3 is CASGGQSVYGYTF.

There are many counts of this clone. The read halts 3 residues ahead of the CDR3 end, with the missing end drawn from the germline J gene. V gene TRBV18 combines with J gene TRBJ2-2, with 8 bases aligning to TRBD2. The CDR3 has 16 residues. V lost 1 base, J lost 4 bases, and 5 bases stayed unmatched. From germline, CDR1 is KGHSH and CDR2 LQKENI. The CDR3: CASSPQSGGRTGELFF. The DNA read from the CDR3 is TGTGCCAGCTCACCACAGAGCGGGGGCCGCACCGGGGAG.

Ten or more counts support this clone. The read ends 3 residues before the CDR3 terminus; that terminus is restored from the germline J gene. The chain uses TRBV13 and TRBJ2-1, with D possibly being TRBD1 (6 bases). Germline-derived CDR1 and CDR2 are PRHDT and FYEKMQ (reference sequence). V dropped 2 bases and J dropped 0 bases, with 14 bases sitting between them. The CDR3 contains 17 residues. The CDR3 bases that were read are TGTGCCAGCAGCTTATCCCCAGGGGCGAGCTCCTACAATGAG. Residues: CASSLSPGASSYNE. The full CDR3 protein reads CASSLSPGASSYNEQFF.

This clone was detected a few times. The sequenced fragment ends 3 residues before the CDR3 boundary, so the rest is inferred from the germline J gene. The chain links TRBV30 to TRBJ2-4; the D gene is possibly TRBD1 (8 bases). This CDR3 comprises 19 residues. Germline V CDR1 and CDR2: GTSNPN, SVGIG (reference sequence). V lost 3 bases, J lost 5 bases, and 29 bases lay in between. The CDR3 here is CAWSEGGTGGRARQNIQYF. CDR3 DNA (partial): TGTGCCTGGAGCGAGGGGGGGACAGGTGGAAGAGCCCGCCAAAACATT.

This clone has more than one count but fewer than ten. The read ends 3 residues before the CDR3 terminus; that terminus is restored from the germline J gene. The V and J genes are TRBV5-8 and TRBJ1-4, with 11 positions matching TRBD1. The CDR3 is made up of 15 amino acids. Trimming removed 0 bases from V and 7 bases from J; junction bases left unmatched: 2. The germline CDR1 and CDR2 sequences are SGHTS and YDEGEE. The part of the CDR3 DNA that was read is TGTGCCAGCAGCTTGGATGGGACAGGGGGTGAAAAA. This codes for CASSLDGTGGEK. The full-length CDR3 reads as CASSLDGTGGEKLFF.

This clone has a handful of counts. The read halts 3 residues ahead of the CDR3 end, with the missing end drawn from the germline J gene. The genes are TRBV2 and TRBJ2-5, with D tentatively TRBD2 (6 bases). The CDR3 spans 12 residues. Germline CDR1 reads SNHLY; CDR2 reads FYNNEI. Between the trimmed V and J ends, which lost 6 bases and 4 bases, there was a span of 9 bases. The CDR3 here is CASRLARETQYF. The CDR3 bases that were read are TGTGCCAGCAGACTAGCAAGAGAGACC.

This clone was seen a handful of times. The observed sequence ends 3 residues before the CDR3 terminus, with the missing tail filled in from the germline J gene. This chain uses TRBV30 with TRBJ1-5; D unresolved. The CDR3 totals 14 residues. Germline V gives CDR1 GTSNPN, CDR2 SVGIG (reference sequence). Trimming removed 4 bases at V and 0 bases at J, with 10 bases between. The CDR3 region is CAWNEGLSNQPQHF. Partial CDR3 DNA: TGTGCCTGGAACGAAGGGCTTAGCAATCAGCCC.

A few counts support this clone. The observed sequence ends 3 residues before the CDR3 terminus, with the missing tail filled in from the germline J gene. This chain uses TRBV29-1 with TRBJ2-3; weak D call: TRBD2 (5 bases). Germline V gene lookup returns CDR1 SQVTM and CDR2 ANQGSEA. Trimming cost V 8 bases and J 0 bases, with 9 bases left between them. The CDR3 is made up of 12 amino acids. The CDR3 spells CSIRTSTDTQYF. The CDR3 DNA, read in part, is TGCAGCATCAGGACTAGCACAGATACG.

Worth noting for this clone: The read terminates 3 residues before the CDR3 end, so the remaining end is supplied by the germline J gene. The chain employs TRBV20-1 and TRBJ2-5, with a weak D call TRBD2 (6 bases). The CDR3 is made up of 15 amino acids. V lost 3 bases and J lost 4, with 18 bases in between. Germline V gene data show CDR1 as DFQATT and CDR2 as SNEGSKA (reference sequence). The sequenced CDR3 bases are TGCAGTGCTAGGGACGGTGGGGGGTCGTCAGAGACC. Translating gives CSARDGGGSSET. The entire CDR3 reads CSARDGGGSSETQYF.

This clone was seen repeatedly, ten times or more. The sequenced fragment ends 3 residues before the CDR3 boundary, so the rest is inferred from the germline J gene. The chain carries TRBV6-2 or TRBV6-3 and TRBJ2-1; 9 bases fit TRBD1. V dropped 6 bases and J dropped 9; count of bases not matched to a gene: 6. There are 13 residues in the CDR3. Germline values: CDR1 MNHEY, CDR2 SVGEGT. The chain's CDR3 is CASSSGQGSEQFF. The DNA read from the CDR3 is TGTGCCAGCAGCTCGGGACAGGGATCTGAG.

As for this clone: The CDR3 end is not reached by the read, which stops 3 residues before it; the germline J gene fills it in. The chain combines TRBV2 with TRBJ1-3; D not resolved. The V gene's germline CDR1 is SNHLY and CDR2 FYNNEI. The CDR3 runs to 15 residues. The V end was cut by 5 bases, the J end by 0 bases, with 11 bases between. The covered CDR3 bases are TGTGCCAGCAGTTTGACACAGTACTCTGGAAACACC. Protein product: CASSLTQYSGNT. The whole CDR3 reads CASSLTQYSGNTIYF. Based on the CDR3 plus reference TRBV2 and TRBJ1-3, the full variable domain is EPEVTQTPSHQVTQMGQEVILRCVPISNHLYFYWYRQILGQKVEFLVSFYNNEISEKSEIFDDQFSVERPDGSNFTLKIRSTKLEDSAMYFCASSLTQYSGNTIYFGEGSWLTVV.

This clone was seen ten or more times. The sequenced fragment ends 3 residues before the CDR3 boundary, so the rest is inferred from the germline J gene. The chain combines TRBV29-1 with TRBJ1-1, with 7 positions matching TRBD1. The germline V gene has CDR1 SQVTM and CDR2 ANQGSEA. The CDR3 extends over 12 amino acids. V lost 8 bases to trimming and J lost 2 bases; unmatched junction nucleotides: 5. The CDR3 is CSTRGVNTEAFF. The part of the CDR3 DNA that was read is TGCAGCACCAGGGGGGTTAACACTGAA.

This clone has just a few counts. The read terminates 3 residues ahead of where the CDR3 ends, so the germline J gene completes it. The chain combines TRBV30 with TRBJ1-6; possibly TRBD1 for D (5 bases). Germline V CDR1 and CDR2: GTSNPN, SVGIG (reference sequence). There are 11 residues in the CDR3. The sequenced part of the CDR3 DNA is TGTGCCTGGAGGCAGGGTGAGTCC. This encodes CAWRQGES. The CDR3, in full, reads CAWRQGESLHF.

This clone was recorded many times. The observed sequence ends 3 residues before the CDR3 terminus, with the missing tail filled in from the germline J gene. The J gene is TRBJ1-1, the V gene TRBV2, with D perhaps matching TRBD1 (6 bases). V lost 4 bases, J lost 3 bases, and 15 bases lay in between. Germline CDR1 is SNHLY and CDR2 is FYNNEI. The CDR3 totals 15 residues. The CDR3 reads CASSAHGGRDTEAFF. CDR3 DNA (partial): TGTGCCAGCAGTGCCCACGGGGGGCGCGACACTGAA.

This CDR3 is CASSLYQGDVPYGYTF. Incomplete CDR3 DNA: TGCGCCAGCAGCTTGTACCAGGGCGACGTCCCATATGGC. The rearrangement joins TRBV5-1 to TRBJ1-2; a possible D gene is TRBD1 (5 bases). The read falls 3 residues short of the CDR3 end, and the missing part is taken from the germline J gene. Trimming removed 1 base at V and 5 bases at J, with 18 bases between. Germline V gene data show CDR1 as SGHRS and CDR2 as YFSETQ. CDR3 length equals 16 residues.

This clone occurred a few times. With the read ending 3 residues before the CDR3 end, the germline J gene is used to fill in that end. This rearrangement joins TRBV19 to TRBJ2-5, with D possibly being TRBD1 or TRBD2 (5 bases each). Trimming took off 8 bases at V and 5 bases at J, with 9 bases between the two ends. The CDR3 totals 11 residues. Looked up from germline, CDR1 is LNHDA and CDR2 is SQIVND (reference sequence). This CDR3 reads CASARGETQYF. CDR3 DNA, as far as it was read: TGTGCCAGTGCGAGGGGCGAGACC.

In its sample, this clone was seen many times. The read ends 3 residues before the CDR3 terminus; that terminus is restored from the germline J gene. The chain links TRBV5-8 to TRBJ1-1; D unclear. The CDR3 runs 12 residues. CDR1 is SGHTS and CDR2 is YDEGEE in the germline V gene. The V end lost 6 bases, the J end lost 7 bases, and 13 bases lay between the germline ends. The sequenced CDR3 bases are TGTGCCAGCACTAGACTGATCTTTGAA. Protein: CASTRLIFE. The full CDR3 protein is CASTRLIFEAFF.

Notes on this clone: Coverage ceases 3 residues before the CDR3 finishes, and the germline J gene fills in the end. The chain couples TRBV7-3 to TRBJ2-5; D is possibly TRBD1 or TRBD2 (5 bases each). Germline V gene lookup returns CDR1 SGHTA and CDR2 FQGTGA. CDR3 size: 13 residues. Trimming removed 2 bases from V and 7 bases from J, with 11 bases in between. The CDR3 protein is CASSLEQEATQYF. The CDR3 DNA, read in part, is TGTGCCAGCAGCTTAGAACAGGAGGCGACC. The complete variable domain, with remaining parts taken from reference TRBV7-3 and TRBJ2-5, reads GAGVSQTPSNKVTEKGKYVELRCDPISGHTALYWYRQSLGQGPEFLIYFQGTGAADDSGLPNDRFFAVRPEGSVSTLKIQRTERGDSAVYLCASSLEQEATQYFGPGTRLLVL.

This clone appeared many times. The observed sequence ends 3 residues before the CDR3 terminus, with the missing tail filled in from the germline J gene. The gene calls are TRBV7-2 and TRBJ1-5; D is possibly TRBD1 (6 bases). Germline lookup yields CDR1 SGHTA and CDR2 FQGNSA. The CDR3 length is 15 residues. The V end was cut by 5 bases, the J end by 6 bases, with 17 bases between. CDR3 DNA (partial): TGTGCCAGCAGCCTAAACCAGGGGACCGGTCAGCCC. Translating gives CASSLNQGTGQP. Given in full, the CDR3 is CASSLNQGTGQPQHF.

CDR3 sequence reads: CASSIGQDNQPQHF. The part of the CDR3 DNA that was read is TGTGCCAGTAGTATTGGGCAGGACAATCAGCCC. V gene TRBV19 combines with J gene TRBJ1-5, with unresolved D. The CDR3 end lies 3 residues beyond the end of the read and is filled in from the germline J gene. V was clipped by 3 bases and J by 3 bases, with 9 bases between them. Germline values: CDR1 LNHDA, CDR2 SQIVND (reference sequence). This CDR3 region has 14 residues.

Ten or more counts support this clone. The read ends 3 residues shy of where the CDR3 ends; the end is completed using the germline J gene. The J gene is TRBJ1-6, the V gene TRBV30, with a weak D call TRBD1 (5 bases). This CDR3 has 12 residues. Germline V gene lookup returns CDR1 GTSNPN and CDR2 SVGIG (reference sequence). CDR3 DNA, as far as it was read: TGTGCCTGGAGGCAGGGAACCTTGCCC. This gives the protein CAWRQGTLP. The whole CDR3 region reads CAWRQGTLPLHF.

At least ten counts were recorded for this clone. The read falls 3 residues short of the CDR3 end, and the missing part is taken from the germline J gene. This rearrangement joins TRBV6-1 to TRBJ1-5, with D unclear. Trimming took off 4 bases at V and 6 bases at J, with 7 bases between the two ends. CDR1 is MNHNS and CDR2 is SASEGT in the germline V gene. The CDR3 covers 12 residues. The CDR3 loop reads CASSVVSQPQHF. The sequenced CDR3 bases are TGTGCCAGCAGTGTCGTATCTCAGCCC.

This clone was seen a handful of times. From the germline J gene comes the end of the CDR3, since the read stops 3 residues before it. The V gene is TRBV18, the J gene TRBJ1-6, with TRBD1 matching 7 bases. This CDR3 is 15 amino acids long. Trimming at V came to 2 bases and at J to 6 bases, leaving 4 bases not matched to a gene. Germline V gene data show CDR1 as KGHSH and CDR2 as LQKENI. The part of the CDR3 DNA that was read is TGTGCCAGCTCACCAAAGGGGGCGGGTAATTCACCC. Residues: CASSPKGAGNSP. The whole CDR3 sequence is CASSPKGAGNSPLHF.

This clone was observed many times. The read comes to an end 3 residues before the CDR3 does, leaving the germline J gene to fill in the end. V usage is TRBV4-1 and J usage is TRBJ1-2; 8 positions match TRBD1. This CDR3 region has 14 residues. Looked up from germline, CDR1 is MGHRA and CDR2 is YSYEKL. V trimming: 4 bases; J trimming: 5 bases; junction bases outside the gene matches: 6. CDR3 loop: CASSPDRVRYGYTF. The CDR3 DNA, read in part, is TGCGCCAGCAGCCCGGACAGGGTACGGTATGGC.

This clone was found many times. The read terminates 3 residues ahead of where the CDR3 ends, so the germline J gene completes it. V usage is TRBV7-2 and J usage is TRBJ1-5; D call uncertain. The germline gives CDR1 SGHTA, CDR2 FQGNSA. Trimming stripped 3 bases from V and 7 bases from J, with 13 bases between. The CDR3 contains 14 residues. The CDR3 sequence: CASSLPGLRQPQHF. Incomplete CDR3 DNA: TGTGCCAGCAGCTTGCCAGGCCTGAGGCAGCCC. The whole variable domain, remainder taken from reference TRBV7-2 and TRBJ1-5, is GAGVSQSPSNKVTEKGKDVELRCDPISGHTALYWYRQSLGQGLEFLIYFQGNSAPDKSGLPSDRFSAERTGGSVSTLTIQRTQQEDSAVYLCASSLPGLRQPQHFGDGTRLSIL.

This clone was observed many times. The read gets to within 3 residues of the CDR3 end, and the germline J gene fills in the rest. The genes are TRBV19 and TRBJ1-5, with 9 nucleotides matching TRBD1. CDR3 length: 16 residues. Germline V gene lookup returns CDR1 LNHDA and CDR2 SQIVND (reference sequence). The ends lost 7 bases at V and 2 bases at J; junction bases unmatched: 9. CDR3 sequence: CASTQKDRGGNQPQHF. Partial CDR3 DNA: TGTGCCAGTACCCAAAAGGACAGGGGTGGCAATCAGCCC. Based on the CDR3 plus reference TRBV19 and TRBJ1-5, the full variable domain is DGGITQSPKYLFRKEGQNVTLSCEQNLNHDAMYWYRQDPGQGLRLIYYSQIVNDFQKGDIAEGYSVSREKKESFPLTVTSAQKNPTAFYLCASTQKDRGGNQPQHFGDGTRLSIL.